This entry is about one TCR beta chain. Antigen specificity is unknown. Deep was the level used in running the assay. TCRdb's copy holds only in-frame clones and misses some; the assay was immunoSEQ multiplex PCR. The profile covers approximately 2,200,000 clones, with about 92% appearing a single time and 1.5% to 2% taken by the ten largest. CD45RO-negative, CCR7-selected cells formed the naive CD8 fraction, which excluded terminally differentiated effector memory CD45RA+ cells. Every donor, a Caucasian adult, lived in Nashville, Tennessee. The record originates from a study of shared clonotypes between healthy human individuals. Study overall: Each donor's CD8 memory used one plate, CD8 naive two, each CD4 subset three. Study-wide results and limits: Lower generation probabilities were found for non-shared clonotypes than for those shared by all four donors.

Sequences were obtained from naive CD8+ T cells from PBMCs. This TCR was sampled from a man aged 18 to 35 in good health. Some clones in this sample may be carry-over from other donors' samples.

Here the CDR3 DNA reads TGTGCCAGTAGTAGACTAGCGGGTGCTTACAATGAGCAGTTCTTC. Amino acids: CASSRLAGAYNEQFF. This chain uses TRBV19 with TRBJ2-1, with 10 bases fitting TRBD2. The CDR3 sequence is 15 residues long. The germline gives CDR1 LNHDA, CDR2 SQIVND (reference sequence). Losses at the gene ends were 4 bases for V and 4 bases for J; bases not matched to a gene: 4. Combining the CDR3 with reference TRBV19 and TRBJ2-1 gives the whole variable domain DGGITQSPKYLFRKEGQNVTLSCEQNLNHDAMYWYRQDPGQGLRLIYYSQIVNDFQKGDIAEGYSVSREKKESFPLTVTSAQKNPTAFYLCASSRLAGAYNEQFFGPGTRLTVL.